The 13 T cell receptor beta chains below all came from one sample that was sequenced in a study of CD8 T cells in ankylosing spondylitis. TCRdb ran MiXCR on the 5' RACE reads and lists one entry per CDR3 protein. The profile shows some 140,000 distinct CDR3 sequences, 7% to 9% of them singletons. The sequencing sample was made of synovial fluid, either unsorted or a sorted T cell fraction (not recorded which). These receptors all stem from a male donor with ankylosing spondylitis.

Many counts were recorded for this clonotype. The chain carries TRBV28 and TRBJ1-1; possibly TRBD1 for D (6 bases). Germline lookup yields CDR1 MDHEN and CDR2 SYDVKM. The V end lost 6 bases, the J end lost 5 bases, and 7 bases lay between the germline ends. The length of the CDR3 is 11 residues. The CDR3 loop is CASSDRTEAFF. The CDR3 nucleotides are TGTGCCAGCAGCGACAGGACTGAAGCTTTCTTT.

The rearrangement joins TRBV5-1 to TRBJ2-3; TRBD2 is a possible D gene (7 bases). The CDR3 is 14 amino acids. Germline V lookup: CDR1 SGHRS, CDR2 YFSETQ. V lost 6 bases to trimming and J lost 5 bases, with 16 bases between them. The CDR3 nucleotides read TGCGCCAGCATCCAAGGGGGGGCCAAAGATACGCAGTATTTT. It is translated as CASIQGGAKDTQYF.

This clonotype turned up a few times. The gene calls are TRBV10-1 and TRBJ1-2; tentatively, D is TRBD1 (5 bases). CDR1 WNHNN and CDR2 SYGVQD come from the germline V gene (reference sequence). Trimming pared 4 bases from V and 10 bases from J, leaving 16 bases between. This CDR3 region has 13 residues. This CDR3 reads CASSAGAGNTYTF. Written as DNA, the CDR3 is TGCGCCAGCAGTGCCGGCGCAGGGAATACCTACACCTTC.

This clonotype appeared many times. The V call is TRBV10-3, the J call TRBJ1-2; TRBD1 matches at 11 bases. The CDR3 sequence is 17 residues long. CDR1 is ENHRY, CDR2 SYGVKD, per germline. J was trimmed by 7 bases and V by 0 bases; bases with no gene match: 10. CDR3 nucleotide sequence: TGTGCCATCAGTGAGTCTTTAGCAGGACAGGGGGCCGGTGGCTACACCTTC. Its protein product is CAISESLAGQGAGGYTF.

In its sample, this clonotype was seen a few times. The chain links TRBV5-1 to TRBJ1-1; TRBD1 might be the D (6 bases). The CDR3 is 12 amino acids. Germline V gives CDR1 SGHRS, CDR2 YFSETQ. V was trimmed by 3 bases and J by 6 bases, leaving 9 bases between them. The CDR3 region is CASSSGTPEAFF. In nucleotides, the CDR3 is TGCGCCAGCAGCTCCGGGACACCTGAAGCTTTCTTT.

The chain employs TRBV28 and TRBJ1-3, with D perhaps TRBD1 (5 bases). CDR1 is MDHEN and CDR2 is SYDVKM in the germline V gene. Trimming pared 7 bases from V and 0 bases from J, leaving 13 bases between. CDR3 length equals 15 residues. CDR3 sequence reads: CASTTTVNSGNTIYF. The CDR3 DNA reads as TGTGCCAGCACCACGACAGTTAACTCTGGAAACACCATATATTTT.

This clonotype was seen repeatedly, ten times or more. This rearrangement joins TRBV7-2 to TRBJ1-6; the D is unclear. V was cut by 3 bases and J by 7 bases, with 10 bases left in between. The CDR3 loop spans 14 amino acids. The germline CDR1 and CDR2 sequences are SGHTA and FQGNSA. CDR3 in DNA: TGTGCCAGCAGCTTTTCCAGAGAGAATTCACCCCTCCACTTT. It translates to CASSFSRENSPLHF. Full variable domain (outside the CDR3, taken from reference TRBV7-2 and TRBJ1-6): GAGVSQSPSNKVTEKGKDVELRCDPISGHTALYWYRQSLGQGLEFLIYFQGNSAPDKSGLPSDRFSAERTGGSVSTLTIQRTQQEDSAVYLCASSFSRENSPLHFGNGTRLTVT.

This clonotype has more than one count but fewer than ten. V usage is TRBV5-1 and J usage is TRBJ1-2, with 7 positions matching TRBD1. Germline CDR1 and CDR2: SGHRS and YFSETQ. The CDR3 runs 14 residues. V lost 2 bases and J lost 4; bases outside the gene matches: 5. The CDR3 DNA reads TGCGCCAGCAGCTTAGTCGACAGGGTCTATGGCTACACCTTC. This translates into CASSLVDRVYGYTF.

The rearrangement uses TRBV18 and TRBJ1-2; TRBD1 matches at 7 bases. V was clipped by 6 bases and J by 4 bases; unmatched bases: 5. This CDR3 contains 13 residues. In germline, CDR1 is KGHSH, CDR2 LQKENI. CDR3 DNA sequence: TGTGCCAGCTCTCGAGGGGGCGGCTATGGCTACACCTTC. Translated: CASSRGGGYGYTF.

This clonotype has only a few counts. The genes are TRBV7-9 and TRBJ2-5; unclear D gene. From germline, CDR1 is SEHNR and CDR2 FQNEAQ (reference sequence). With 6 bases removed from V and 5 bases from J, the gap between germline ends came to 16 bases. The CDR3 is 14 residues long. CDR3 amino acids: CASRRVTERETQYF. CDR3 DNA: TGTGCCAGCAGAAGGGTAACAGAACGGGAGACCCAGTACTTC. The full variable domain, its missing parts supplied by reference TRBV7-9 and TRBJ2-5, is DTGVSQNPRHKITKRGQNVTFRCDPISEHNRLYWYRQTLGQGPEFLTYFQNEAQLEKSRLLSDRFSAERPKGSFSTLEIQRTEQGDSAMYLCASRRVTERETQYFGPGTRLLVL.

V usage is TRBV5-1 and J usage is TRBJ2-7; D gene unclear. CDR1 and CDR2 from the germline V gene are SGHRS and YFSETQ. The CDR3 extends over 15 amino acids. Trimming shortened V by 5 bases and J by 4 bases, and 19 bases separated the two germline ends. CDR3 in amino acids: CASRGWTGNVYEQYF. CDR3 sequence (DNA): TGCGCCAGCAGGGGTTGGACGGGCAATGTTTACGAGCAGTACTTC.

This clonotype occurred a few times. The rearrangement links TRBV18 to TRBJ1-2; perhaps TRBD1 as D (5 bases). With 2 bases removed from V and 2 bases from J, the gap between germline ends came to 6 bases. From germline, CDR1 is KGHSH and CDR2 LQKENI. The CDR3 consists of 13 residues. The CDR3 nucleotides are TGTGCCAGCTCACCAGAGGGGAACTATGGCTACACCTTC. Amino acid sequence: CASSPEGNYGYTF.

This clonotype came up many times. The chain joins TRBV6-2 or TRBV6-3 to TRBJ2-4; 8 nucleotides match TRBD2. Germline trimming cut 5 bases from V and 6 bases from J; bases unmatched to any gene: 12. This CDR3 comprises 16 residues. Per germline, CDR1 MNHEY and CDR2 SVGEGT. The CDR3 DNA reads TGTGCCAGCAGTACCCCCGGGAGGGGTTACGGAAACATTCAGTACTTC. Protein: CASSTPGRGYGNIQYF.